These 5 T cell receptor beta chains were all obtained from the same sample, sequenced in a study of control samples from healthy donors and cancer patients (dated by TCRdb to 2018 to 2020). To prepare the library, the immunoSEQ multiplex PCR assay was applied. TCRdb obtained this table from immuneACCESS and retained in-frame rearrangements with V and J assigned. These tables miss some clones; where compared with another copy, unresolved V genes account for less than half of the shortfall, and the remainder is unexplained. This sample has around 50,000 clones in its table, and more than 70% of those were observed once. The ten top clones hold 1.5% to 2% of the sample. Material: PBMCs. The receptor source for this set is a man aged 35-49 years with colorectal cancer.

This sequence joins TRBV18 and TRBJ1-6; D not resolved. Deletions cut 3 bases from V and 0 bases from J, with 15 bases between. From germline, CDR1 is KGHSH and CDR2 LQKENI. The CDR3 has 18 residues. Written as DNA, the CDR3 is TGTGCCAGCTCACCGGTGGGATCGAAGAGCTCCTATAATTCACCCCTCCACTTT. The encoded protein is CASSPVGSKSSYNSPLHF.

The V gene is TRBV20-1, the J gene TRBJ2-5; D may be TRBD1 (5 bases). V lost 6 bases and J 3 bases, leaving 8 bases between the germline ends. This CDR3 region has 11 residues. CDR1 and CDR2 from the germline V gene are DFQATT and SNEGSKA (reference sequence). The CDR3 nucleotides are TGCAGTGCAAGACAGAAAGAGACCCAGTACTTC. As protein: CSARQKETQYF.

The chain uses TRBV10-3 and TRBJ1-1, with D unclear. There are 12 residues in the CDR3. V lost 6 bases and J lost 0, with 5 bases in between. Germline V CDR1 and CDR2: ENHRY, SYGVKD. As DNA, the CDR3 is TGTGCCATCAGCCACGTGAACACTGAAGCTTTCTTT. Its translation: CAISHVNTEAFF.

The chain has TRBV12-3 or TRBV12-4 and TRBJ2-2; 9 positions match TRBD1. The V gene end was trimmed by 3 bases and the J gene end by 15 bases; junction bases not matched to a gene: 8. The CDR3 has 13 residues. The CDR3: CASSFGQGLRLFF. Here the CDR3 DNA reads TGTGCCAGCAGTTTCGGACAGGGGCTACGGTTGTTTTTT.

The CDR3 region has the DNA TGTGCCAGCAGTTTGTATTCGGGACTGCCGGGGGGCGAGCAGTACTTC. It is translated as CASSLYSGLPGGEQYF. The chain has TRBV27 and TRBJ2-7; 7 bases are shared with TRBD2. With V trimmed by 3 bases and J by 6 bases, 14 bases remained unmatched. This CDR3 has 16 residues. The germline CDR1 and CDR2 sequences are MNHEY and SMNVEV (reference sequence).